The TCR beta chain under discussion was sequenced for a study of regulatory T cells in long-lasting Graves disease. Unmatched junction bases numbered 6, after V lost 5 bases and J lost 3 bases. There are 16 residues in the CDR3. Time point described: newly diagnosed GD, antithyroid drugs for less than 3 months. Following extraction of RNA from PBMCs, that RNA was used to make the TCR library. Arm-PCR with iRepertoire HTBI primers amplified the CDR3 regions for these TCR beta libraries. TCRdb recomputed calls from the multiplex PCR reads with MiXCR, one row per CDR3 protein. This sample has around 400,000 distinct CDR3 sequences; 15% occur once, and the top ten carry over 20%. Findings of the study overall: Persistent disease favored TRBV28, TRBJ1-2 and TRBJ2-5. Persistent patients had more shared public clonotypes (under 3,000) than new patients (approximately 920). Persistent Graves' patients had lower TCR diversity than newly diagnosed ones.

Ten or more counts support this clonotype. Its antigen is undetermined. Sequencing used peripheral blood mononuclear cells (PBMCs), obtained at new diagnosis, from a patient treated with antithyroid drugs. The J gene is TRBJ2-5, the V gene TRBV12-3 or TRBV12-4; 13 nucleotides line up with TRBD2. The TCR was taken from a female donor with Graves disease. CDR3: CASSLPTSGRKETQYF. Here the CDR3 DNA reads TGTGCCAGCAGTCTCCCGACTAGCGGGAGGAAAGAGACCCAGTACTTC.